This is a list of T cell receptor beta chains from one sample in a study of blood T cell repertoires in COVID-19. This table comes from immunoSEQ multiplex PCR, and its TCRdb copy is limited to in-frame clones, with some not included. The sample shows over 85,000 clones, 70% to 90% of them seen only once. The sample taken for sequencing was peripheral blood. These receptors were taken from a man aged 45 to 65 with active COVID-19. The CDR3 runs from the conserved cysteine through the conserved F or W. The D gene is left open where the match is weak. Clone size is shown for a subset of rows, as once, few, many or a class of expanded clone.

cdr3_length d_call clone_size j_call v_call cdr3_nt cdr3_aa
15 NA NA TRBJ2-1 TRBV7-6 TGTGCCAGCAGCTTAGCGAGCAGGGTCGGTAATGAGCAGTTCTTC CASSLASRVGNEQFF
15 TRBD1 NA TRBJ1-1 TRBV5-1 TGCGCCAGCAGCATCACCGGGACAGATAACACTGAAGCTTTCTTT CASSITGTDNTEAFF
17 TRBD1 NA TRBJ1-1 TRBV18 TGTGCCAGCTCACCAGGAGTACAGGGGGTGTTGAACACTGAAGCTTTCTTT CASSPGVQGVLNTEAFF
18 TRBD1 once TRBJ1-2 TRBV6-1 TGTGCCAGCAGTGAATTTTCCGGGACAGGGGGTCTTTTCTATGGCTACACCTTC CASSEFSGTGGLFYGYTF
14 TRBD1 NA TRBJ1-1 TRBV5-5 TGTGCCAGCAGCCGCCAGACAGGGGGCACTGAAGCTTTCTTT CASSRQTGGTEAFF
15 TRBD1 NA TRBJ1-2 TRBV6-5 TGTGCCAGCAGTTACGGGACAGGGGGACGGGATGGCTACACCTTC CASSYGTGGRDGYTF
16 TRBD1 few TRBJ1-2 TRBV27 TGTGCCAGCAGTTCGGGCGATGCAGGGGGCGCATATGGCTACACCTTC CASSSGDAGGAYGYTF
14 TRBD1 NA TRBJ1-5 TRBV6-5 TGTGCCAGCAACCGACAGGGGAGCGATCAGCCCCAGCATTTT CASNRQGSDQPQHF
15 NA NA TRBJ1-4 TRBV6-6 TGTGCCAGCAGTTACCCCAATAGAGCTAATGAAAAACTGTTTTTT CASSYPNRANEKLFF
12 NA NA TRBJ1-4 TRBV2 TGTGCCAGCAGTGTCGAGGGTGAAAAACTGTTTTTT CASSVEGEKLFF
18 TRBD1 NA TRBJ2-1 TRBV7-6 TGTGCCAGCAGCTTAGCTTACAGGGGGGTTCGGAACAGAGGTGAGCAGTTCTTC CASSLAYRGVRNRGEQFF
14 NA NA TRBJ2-7 TRBV10-1 TGCGCCAGCAGAGATTCAGCGGGCCACTACGAGCAGTACTTC CASRDSAGHYEQYF
17 TRBD1 NA TRBJ2-5 TRBV5-5 TGTGCCAGCAGCTTAGAAACCGGGACAGCACTTCAAGAGACCCAGTACTTC CASSLETGTALQETQYF
12 NA NA TRBJ1-4 TRBV27 TGTGCCAGCCCACCCTACCGACAGGTCCCGTTTTTT CASPPYRQVPFF
16 TRBD2 NA TRBJ2-1 TRBV4-1 TGCGCCAGCAGCCAAAGAACCGGGACTAGCGGGGGGCTTCAGTTCTTC CASSQRTGTSGGLQFF
15 NA few TRBJ2-1 TRBV5-1 TGCGCCAGCAGCTTGGAACTAGCCTCGAGCGGTGAGCAGTTCTTC CASSLELASSGEQFF
19 NA NA TRBJ2-6 TRBV3-1/TRBV3-2 TGTGCCAGCAGCCAAGACCTCGCAGGGCCCCGCTCTGGGGCCAACGTCCTGACTTTC CASSQDLAGPRSGANVLTF
14 TRBD1 NA TRBJ1-2 TRBV14 TGTGCCAGCAGCTCGACAGGGGTAATATATGGCTACACCTTC CASSSTGVIYGYTF
17 TRBD2 NA TRBJ2-2 TRBV3-1/TRBV3-2 TGTGCCAGCAACCCGGGACTAGCGGGGGAGAACACCGGGGAGCTGTTTTTT CASNPGLAGENTGELFF
12 NA NA TRBJ2-7 TRBV5-6 TGTGCCAGCAGCTTGCGGGCCTACGAGCAGTACTTC CASSLRAYEQYF
12 NA NA TRBJ2-7 TRBV3-1/TRBV3-2 TGTGCCAGCAGCCAACAAACCTACGAGCAGTACTTC CASSQQTYEQYF
15 TRBD2 NA TRBJ2-7 TRBV3-1/TRBV3-2 TGTGCCAGCAGCCAGACTAGCGGGGGGGCCTACGAGCAGTACTTC CASSQTSGGAYEQYF
15 TRBD1 NA TRBJ1-1 TRBV4-2 TGTGCCAGCAGCCAAGGGACAGGGGGAAACACTGAAGCTTTCTTT CASSQGTGGNTEAFF
16 TRBD1 NA TRBJ2-3 TRBV24-1 TGTGCCACCAGTGATCCCGGGACAGGAGAGGTCGGTACGCAGTATTTT CATSDPGTGEVGTQYF
13 NA once TRBJ1-2 TRBV19 TGTGCCAGTAGTATAGGACTCAACTATGGCTACACCTTC CASSIGLNYGYTF
15 TRBD1 NA TRBJ1-2 TRBV30 TGTGCCTGGAGCGACCCCGGACAGGGGGCTTATGGCTACACCTTC CAWSDPGQGAYGYTF
16 TRBD2 NA TRBJ2-3 TRBV28 TGTGCCAGCAGTTTCTCCCTAGCGGGGGGCACAGATACGCAGTATTTT CASSFSLAGGTDTQYF